These 14 T cell receptor beta chains were all obtained from the same sample, sequenced in a study of T cell repertoires and HLA-DP antigens. The repertoire was sequenced with immunoSEQ multiplex PCR; TCRdb's copy has only in-frame clones and lacks some. The sample includes some 120,000 clones, approximately 92% of them seen just once. The antigens of these receptors remain unknown. Material for sequencing was CD4+ T cells from PBMCs. The origin of the receptors is a young woman in good health and CMV-seronegative.

The chain carries TRBV7-9 and TRBJ2-3, with D hard to call. Trimming removed 3 bases at V and 0 bases at J, with 7 bases between. The germline gives CDR1 SEHNR, CDR2 FQNEAQ (reference sequence). CDR3 length equals 14 residues. Here the CDR3 DNA reads TGTGCCAGCAGCTTTATCGTAAGCACAGATACGCAGTATTTT. Amino acids: CASSFIVSTDTQYF.

This sequence joins TRBV19 and TRBJ1-1, with D unresolved. The germline CDR1 and CDR2 sequences are LNHDA and SQIVND (reference sequence). Trimming took off 7 bases at V and 3 bases at J, with 12 bases between the two ends. This CDR3 comprises 13 residues. The CDR3 nucleotides are TGTGCCAGTAAGTCAGAGCAATACACTGAAGCTTTCTTT. Translated, it gives CASKSEQYTEAFF.

This chain uses TRBV7-6 with TRBJ2-2; D gene ambiguous. The V and J ends lost 11 bases and 0 bases respectively, with 10 bases between them. This CDR3 comprises 13 residues. The germline gives CDR1 SGHVS, CDR2 FNYEAQ. In nucleotides, the CDR3 is TGTGCCTTAGGGCTAGCGAACACCGGGGAGCTGTTTTTT. Its protein is CALGLANTGELFF.

The chain recombines TRBV7-9 with TRBJ2-1; the match to TRBD2 covers 7 bases. Losses at the gene ends were 3 bases for V and 1 base for J; bases not matched to a gene: 3. Germline CDR1 and CDR2: SEHNR and FQNEAQ (reference sequence). The CDR3 is made up of 15 amino acids. CDR3 coding DNA: TGTGCCAGCAGCTTTGGCGGGGGTTCCTACAATGAGCAGTTCTTC. This translates into CASSFGGGSYNEQFF.

The V gene is TRBV7-2, the J gene TRBJ1-1; 8 nucleotides line up with TRBD1. V was pared by 5 bases and J by 4 bases, with 3 bases of the junction left unmatched. CDR1 and CDR2 (germline): SGHTA, FQGNSA. The CDR3 loop spans 13 amino acids. This CDR3 reads CASSRQGSTEAFF. The DNA of the CDR3 is TGTGCCAGCAGCCGACAGGGGAGCACTGAAGCTTTCTTT.

The chain recombines TRBV2 with TRBJ1-5; 9 bases map to TRBD1. V lost 4 bases, J lost 6 bases, and 4 bases stayed unmatched. The length of the CDR3 is 14 residues. Germline CDR1 and CDR2: SNHLY and FYNNEI. CDR3 sequence reads: CASSGTGGVQPQHF. CDR3 DNA: TGTGCCAGCAGTGGTACAGGGGGCGTTCAGCCCCAGCATTTT.

The rearrangement uses TRBV5-1 and TRBJ1-1, with 8 bases that match TRBD1. CDR3 length equals 17 residues. The trim removed 3 bases at V and 0 bases at J, leaving 10 bases unmatched. Looked up from germline, CDR1 is SGHRS and CDR2 is YFSETQ. DNA of the CDR3: TGCGCCAGCAGCTCCTCCAGGGGGCTTGACATGAACACTGAAGCTTTCTTT. Encoded protein: CASSSSRGLDMNTEAFF.

This clone was seen once. This chain connects TRBV7-9 to TRBJ1-1, with D possibly being TRBD1 (6 bases). With 1 base removed from V and 6 bases from J, the gap between germline ends came to 9 bases. The germline gives CDR1 SEHNR, CDR2 FQNEAQ (reference sequence). The CDR3 consists of 13 residues. The CDR3 spells CASSLGGQPEAFF. The CDR3, as DNA: TGTGCCAGCAGCTTAGGGGGGCAACCTGAAGCTTTCTTT.

The chain combines TRBV11-2 with TRBJ2-7; unclear D gene. The V gene's germline CDR1 is SGHAT and CDR2 FQNNGV. The CDR3 has 15 residues. V dropped 4 bases and J dropped 0 bases, with 13 bases sitting between them. The CDR3 reads CASSSTFLNSYEQYF. The CDR3 nucleotides read TGTGCCAGCAGCTCCACCTTTCTTAACTCCTACGAGCAGTACTTC. The full variable domain, completed using reference TRBV11-2 and TRBJ2-7, is EAGVAQSPRYKIIEKRQSVAFWCNPISGHATLYWYQQILGQGPKLLIQFQNNGVVDDSQLPKDRFSAERLKGVDSTLKIQPAKLEDSAVYLCASSSTFLNSYEQYFGPGTRLTVT.

The chain has TRBV7-9 and TRBJ2-5; D uncertain. With 5 bases removed from V and 5 bases from J, the gap between germline ends came to 9 bases. This CDR3 has 12 residues. The germline V gene has CDR1 SEHNR and CDR2 FQNEAQ (reference sequence). The CDR3 DNA reads TGTGCCAGCAGCAAGGGTGTTGAGACCCAGTACTTC. It codes for CASSKGVETQYF.

The chain combines TRBV28 with TRBJ1-5, with TRBD1 matching 10 bases. J was trimmed by 6 bases and V by 6 bases; bases with no gene match: 8. The germline V gene has CDR1 MDHEN and CDR2 SYDVKM. The CDR3 totals 15 residues. The CDR3 sequence is CASRYQDRGLQPQHF. CDR3 nucleotides: TGTGCCAGCAGGTATCAAGACAGGGGGCTTCAGCCCCAGCATTTT.

This clone was observed a single time. This chain uses TRBV4-2 with TRBJ2-1; 10 bases are shared with TRBD1. The V segment lost 3 bases and the J segment 4 bases; nucleotides outside the gene matches: 12. The CDR3 totals 18 residues. Per germline, CDR1 LGHNA and CDR2 YNFKEQ. The CDR3 DNA follows: TGTGCCAGCAGCCAGGAGCCGGGACAGGGGTTTCAGTACAATGAGCAGTTCTTC. Its protein is CASSQEPGQGFQYNEQFF.

V usage is TRBV19 and J usage is TRBJ2-2; D perhaps matches TRBD1 (5 bases). The CDR3 is 13 residues long. CDR1 and CDR2 (germline): LNHDA, SQIVND (reference sequence). V shed 7 bases and J shed 5 bases, with 11 bases lying between them. CDR3 sequence: CASTLGETGELFF. CDR3 nucleotide sequence: TGTGCCAGTACCCTAGGGGAAACCGGGGAGCTGTTTTTT. Variable domain in full (rest from reference TRBV19 and TRBJ2-2): DGGITQSPKYLFRKEGQNVTLSCEQNLNHDAMYWYRQDPGQGLRLIYYSQIVNDFQKGDIAEGYSVSREKKESFPLTVTSAQKNPTAFYLCASTLGETGELFFGEGSRLTVL.

The chain employs TRBV5-6 and TRBJ1-4; TRBD1 matches at 7 bases. CDR1 is SGHDT and CDR2 is YYEEEE in the germline V gene. After removal of 4 bases from V and 8 bases from J, the junction contained 14 bases not matched to a gene. CDR3 length: 16 residues. In DNA, the CDR3 is TGTGCCAGCAGCGATCAACAGGGGCCGACCTCCGAAAAACTGTTTTTT. Translated, it gives CASSDQQGPTSEKLFF. Supplemented by reference TRBV5-6 and TRBJ1-4, the full variable domain reads DAGVTQSPTHLIKTRGQQVTLRCSPKSGHDTVSWYQQALGQGPQFIFQYYEEEERQRGNFPDRFSGHQFPNYSSELNVNALLLGDSALYLCASSDQQGPTSEKLFFGSGTQLSVL.